This TCR beta chain was profiled in a study of T cell changes during pregnancy in multiple sclerosis. Only in-frame clones appear in the TCRdb table, and some are missing; sequencing was by immunoSEQ multiplex PCR. The sample gives 58,000 or so clones, 75% to 90% of which show up once; 0.38% is in the top ten. The receptor's source is a female donor with multiple sclerosis, enrolled in a pregnancy study. The sequenced sample was CD4+ T cells from peripheral blood mononuclear cells, obtained in the third trimester of pregnancy.

The CDR3 loop reads CASSLQGAGNTIYF. The CDR3 DNA reads as TGTGCCAGCAGCCTACAGGGAGCTGGAAACACCATATATTTT. The chain uses TRBV6-5 and TRBJ1-3, with D possibly TRBD1 on 6 matching bases. With 6 bases removed from V and 2 bases from J, the gap between germline ends came to 11 bases. The CDR3 consists of 14 residues. Germline lookup yields CDR1 MNHEY and CDR2 SVGAGI.